This T cell receptor (beta chain) was obtained from a study of lymphopenia after photon versus proton radiotherapy. Whole-study findings and limits: After lymphocyte nadir, photon-treated repertoires showed oligoclonal expansion, especially CD8+ Temra. Photon-treated patients lost naive T cells and TCR diversity; proton-treated stayed stable. Larger post-nadir TCR diversity loss correlated inversely with survival in deceased patients.

Sequencing was performed with immunoSEQ multiplex PCR; in TCRdb, only in-frame clones are kept and a portion is missing. The sample lists tens of thousands of clones, roughly 92% occurring once. CDR1 SGHDT and CDR2 YYEEEE come from the germline V gene. V lost 4 bases and J 5 bases, leaving 12 bases between the germline ends. The CDR3 is made up of 13 amino acids. On this clone itself: Its specificity is not known.

J is TRBJ2-5 and V is TRBV5-6, with D possibly being TRBD1 (7 bases). This material consisted of peripheral blood, taken from a patient treated with photon-based radiotherapy. The origin of this receptor is a man aged 60-69 years with cholangiocarcinoma. In nucleotides, the CDR3 is TGTGCCAGCAGCGTGACAGGGAGGGAGACCCAGTACTTC. This codes for CASSVTGRETQYF.